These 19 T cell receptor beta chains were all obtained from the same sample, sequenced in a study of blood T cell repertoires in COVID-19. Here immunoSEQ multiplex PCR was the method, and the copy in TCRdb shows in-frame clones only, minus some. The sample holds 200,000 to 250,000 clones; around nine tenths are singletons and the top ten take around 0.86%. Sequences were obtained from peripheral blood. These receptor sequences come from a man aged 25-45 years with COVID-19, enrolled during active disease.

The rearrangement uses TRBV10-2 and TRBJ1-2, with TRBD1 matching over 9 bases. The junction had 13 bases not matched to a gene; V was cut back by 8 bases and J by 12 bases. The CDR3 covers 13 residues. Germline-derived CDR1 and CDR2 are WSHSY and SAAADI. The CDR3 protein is CASAPGTGRGDTF. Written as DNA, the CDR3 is TGCGCCAGCGCCCCCGGGACAGGGAGGGGGGACACCTTC.

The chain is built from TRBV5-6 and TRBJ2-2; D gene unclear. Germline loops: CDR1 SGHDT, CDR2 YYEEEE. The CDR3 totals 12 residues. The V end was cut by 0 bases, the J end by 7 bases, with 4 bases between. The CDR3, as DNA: TGTGCCAGCAGCTTGGTCGTCGGGGAGCTGTTTTTT. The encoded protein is CASSLVVGELFF.

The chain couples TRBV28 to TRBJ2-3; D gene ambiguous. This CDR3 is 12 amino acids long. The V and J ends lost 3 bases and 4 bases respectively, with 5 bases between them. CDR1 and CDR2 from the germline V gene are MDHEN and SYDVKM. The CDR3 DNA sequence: TGTGCCAGCAGTTTCTATTCAGATACGCAGTATTTT. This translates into CASSFYSDTQYF.

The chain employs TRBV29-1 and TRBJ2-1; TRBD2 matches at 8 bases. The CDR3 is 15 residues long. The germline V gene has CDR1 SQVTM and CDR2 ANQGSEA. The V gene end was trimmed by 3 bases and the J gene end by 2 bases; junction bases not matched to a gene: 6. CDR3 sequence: CSVDSVGGAYNEQFF. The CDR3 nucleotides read TGCAGCGTTGATTCGGTCGGGGGGGCCTACAATGAGCAGTTCTTC.

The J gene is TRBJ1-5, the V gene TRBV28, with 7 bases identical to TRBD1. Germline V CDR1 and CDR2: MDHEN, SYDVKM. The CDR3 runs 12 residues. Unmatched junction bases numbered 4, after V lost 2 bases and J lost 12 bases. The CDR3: CASSLPPGGQHF. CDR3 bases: TGTGCCAGCAGTTTACCACCAGGGGGCCAGCATTTT. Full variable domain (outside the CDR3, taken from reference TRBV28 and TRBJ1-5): DVKVTQSSRYLVKRTGEKVFLECVQDMDHENMFWYRQDPGLGLRLIYFSYDVKMKEKGDIPEGYSVSREKKERFSLILESASTNQTSMYLCASSLPPGGQHFGDGTRLSIL.

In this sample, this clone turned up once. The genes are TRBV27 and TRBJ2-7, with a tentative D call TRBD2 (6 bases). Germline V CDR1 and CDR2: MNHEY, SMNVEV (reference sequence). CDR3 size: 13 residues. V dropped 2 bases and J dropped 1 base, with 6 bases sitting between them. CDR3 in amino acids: CASSLRGSYEQYF. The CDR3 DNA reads TGTGCCAGCAGTTTACGGGGGTCCTACGAGCAGTACTTC.

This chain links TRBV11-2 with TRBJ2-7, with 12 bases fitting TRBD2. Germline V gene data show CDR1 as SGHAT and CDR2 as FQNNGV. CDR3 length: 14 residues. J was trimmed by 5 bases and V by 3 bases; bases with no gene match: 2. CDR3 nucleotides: TGTGCCAGCAGCTTCACTAGCGGGGGGCACGAGCAGTACTTC. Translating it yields CASSFTSGGHEQYF.

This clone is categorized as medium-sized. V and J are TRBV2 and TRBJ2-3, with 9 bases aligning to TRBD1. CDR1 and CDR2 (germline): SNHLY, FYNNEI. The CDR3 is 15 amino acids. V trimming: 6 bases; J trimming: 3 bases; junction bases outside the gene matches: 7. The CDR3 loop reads CASRTDRGKTDTQYF. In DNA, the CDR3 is TGTGCCAGCAGAACCGACAGGGGGAAAACAGATACGCAGTATTTT.

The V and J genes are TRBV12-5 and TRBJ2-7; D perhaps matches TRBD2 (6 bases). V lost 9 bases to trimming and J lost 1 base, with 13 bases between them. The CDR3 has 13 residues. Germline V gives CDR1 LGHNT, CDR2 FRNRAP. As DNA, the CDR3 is TGTGCTAGGCGGGGCTCCCAGTCCTACGAGCAGTACTTC. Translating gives CARRGSQSYEQYF.

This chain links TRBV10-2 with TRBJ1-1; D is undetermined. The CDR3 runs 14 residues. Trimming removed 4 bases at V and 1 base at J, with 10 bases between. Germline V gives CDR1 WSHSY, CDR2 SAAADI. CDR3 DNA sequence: TGCGCCAGCAGTGCGCGGAGGGAGAACACTGAAGCTTTCTTT. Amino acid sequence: CASSARRENTEAFF.

The CDR3 nucleotides read TGTGCCAGCAGTTACTCTCCTGGACTAGCCAGAGAGACCCAGTACTTC. As protein: CASSYSPGLARETQYF. This chain joins TRBV6-5 and TRBJ2-5; 8 bases match TRBD2. V lost 0 bases to trimming and J lost 4 bases; unmatched junction nucleotides: 7. Germline loops: CDR1 MNHEY, CDR2 SVGAGI. CDR3 size: 16 residues.

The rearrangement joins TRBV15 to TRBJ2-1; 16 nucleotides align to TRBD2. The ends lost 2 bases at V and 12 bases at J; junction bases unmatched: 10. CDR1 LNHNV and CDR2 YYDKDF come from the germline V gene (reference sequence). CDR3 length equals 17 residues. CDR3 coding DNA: TGTGCCACCAGCAGAAGCCAGGGACTAGCGGGGGGGCCTCGGCAGTTCTTC. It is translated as CATSRSQGLAGGPRQFF.

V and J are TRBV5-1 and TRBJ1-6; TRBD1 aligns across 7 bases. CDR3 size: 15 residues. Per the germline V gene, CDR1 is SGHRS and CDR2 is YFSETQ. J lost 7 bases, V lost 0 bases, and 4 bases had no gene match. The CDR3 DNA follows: TGCGCCAGCAGCTTGGCCACAGGGGACAATTCACCCCTCCACTTT. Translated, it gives CASSLATGDNSPLHF.

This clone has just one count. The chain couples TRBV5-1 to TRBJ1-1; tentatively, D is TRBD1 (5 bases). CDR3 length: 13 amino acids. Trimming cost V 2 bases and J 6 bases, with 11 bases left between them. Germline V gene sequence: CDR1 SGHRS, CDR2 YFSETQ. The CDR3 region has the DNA TGCGCCAGCAGCTTAGAAAGGGGCGCTGAAGCTTTCTTT. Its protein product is CASSLERGAEAFF.

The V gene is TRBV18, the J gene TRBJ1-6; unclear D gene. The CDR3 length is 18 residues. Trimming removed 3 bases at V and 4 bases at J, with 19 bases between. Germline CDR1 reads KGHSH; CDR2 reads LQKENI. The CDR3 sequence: CASSPMLGTRRYNSPLHF. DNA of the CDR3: TGTGCCAGCTCACCCATGTTGGGCACACGGAGGTATAATTCACCCCTCCACTTT.

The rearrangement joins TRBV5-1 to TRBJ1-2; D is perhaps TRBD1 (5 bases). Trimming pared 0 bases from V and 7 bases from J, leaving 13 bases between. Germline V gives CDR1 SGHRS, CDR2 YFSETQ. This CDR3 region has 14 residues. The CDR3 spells CASSLVGREGGYTF. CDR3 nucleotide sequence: TGCGCCAGCAGCTTGGTGGGCAGGGAGGGTGGCTACACCTTC.

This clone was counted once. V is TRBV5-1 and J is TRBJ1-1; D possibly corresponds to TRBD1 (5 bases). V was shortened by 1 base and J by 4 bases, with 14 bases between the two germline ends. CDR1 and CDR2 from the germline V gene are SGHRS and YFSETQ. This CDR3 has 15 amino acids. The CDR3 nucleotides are TGCGCCAGCAGCTTGTTTGGGGAGGGGACCACTGAAGCTTTCTTT. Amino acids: CASSLFGEGTTEAFF.

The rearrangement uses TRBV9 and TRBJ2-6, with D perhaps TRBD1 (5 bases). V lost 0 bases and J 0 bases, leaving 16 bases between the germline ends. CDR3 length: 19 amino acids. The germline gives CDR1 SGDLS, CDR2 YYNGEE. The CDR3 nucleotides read TGTGCCAGCAGCGTAGAAATAGCAGGGATCAGCTCTGGGGCCAACGTCCTGACTTTC. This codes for CASSVEIAGISSGANVLTF.

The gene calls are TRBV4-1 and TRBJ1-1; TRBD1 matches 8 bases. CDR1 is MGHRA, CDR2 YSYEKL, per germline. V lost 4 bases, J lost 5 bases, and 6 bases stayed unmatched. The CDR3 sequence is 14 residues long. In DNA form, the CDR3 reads TGCGCCAGCAGCCGCGGACAGGGCGGGACTGAAGCTTTCTTT. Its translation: CASSRGQGGTEAFF.